The clone carrying this TCR beta chain was detected ten times or more. Trimming took off 2 bases at V and 1 base at J, with 15 bases between the two ends. The germline V gene has CDR1 SGHRS and CDR2 YFSETQ. CDR3 length: 17 amino acids. Each CDR3 protein gets one entry after TCRdb re-called the PCR reads with MiXCR. The profile shows some 15,000 distinct CDR3 sequences, 35% to 55% of them singletons. The sample belongs to a study of tumor-infiltrating lymphocytes in oesophageal squamous cell carcinoma. Sequenced material: blood. The rearrangement uses TRBV5-1 and TRBJ2-2; possibly TRBD2 for D (6 bases). This sequence originates from a female donor with esophageal squamous cell carcinoma. CDR3 sequence reads: CASSLGAGSLNTGELFF. CDR3 bases: TGCGCCAGCAGCTTAGGAGCGGGTAGCTTGAACACCGGGGAGCTGTTTTTT.